A single sample is the source of the 20 T cell receptor beta chains below, sequenced in a study of beta chain features in type 1 diabetes. All of the isolated RNA was reverse transcribed, so expressed TCRB transcripts were sequenced. Clones were read by immunoSEQ multiplex PCR, and TCRdb kept only the in-frame ones, dropping some. The data show roughly 500,000 clones, approximately 10% seen once. Sequencing was carried out using naive CD4+ T cells from blood. The receptors were gathered from a woman under 30 in good health.

This clone has just a few counts. V and J are TRBV2 and TRBJ1-5; D remains ambiguous. Trimming cost V 2 bases and J 5 bases, with 10 bases left between them. The length of the CDR3 is 14 residues. Germline V CDR1 and CDR2: SNHLY, FYNNEI. CDR3: CASSETYGDQPQHF. The CDR3 DNA follows: TGTGCCAGCAGTGAAACGTATGGGGATCAGCCCCAGCATTTT.

This clone was seen a handful of times. The V call is TRBV7-2, the J call TRBJ2-1; D is tentatively TRBD1 or TRBD2 (5 bases each). Trimming took 6 bases from V and 0 from J, leaving 12 bases between them. The CDR3 runs to 15 residues. CDR1 and CDR2 from the germline V gene are SGHTA and FQGNSA. CDR3 nucleotide sequence: TGTGCCAGCAGTCGGGACGGAAGCTCCTACAATGAGCAGTTCTTC. Residues: CASSRDGSSYNEQFF.

The CDR3 DNA is TGCGCCAGCAGCCAAGATTTGGGTGGTGCTGCCAAAAACATTCAGTACTTC. Translation gives CASSQDLGGAAKNIQYF. V is TRBV4-1 and J is TRBJ2-4; D remains unclear. Per the germline V gene, CDR1 is MGHRA and CDR2 is YSYEKL. V lost 0 bases and J lost 1, with 13 bases in between. This CDR3 comprises 17 residues.

V gene TRBV30 combines with J gene TRBJ2-1; D is possibly TRBD1 (5 bases). V was trimmed by 3 bases and J by 0 bases, leaving 18 bases between them. This CDR3 contains 17 residues. Germline V gene data show CDR1 as GTSNPN and CDR2 as SVGIG (reference sequence). In nucleotides, the CDR3 is TGTGCCTGGAGCAACGACAGAACTAATACCTCCTACAATGAGCAGTTCTTC. This codes for CAWSNDRTNTSYNEQFF.

This clone has more than one count but fewer than ten. The chain links TRBV18 to TRBJ1-4; no clear D gene. There are 17 residues in the CDR3. Trimming cost V 3 bases and J 7 bases, with 21 bases left between them. Germline V gene lookup returns CDR1 KGHSH and CDR2 LQKENI. CDR3 loop: CASSPPIQAGGGEKLFF. In DNA form, the CDR3 reads TGTGCCAGCTCACCGCCGATCCAGGCCGGTGGCGGTGAAAAACTGTTTTTT.

The sample holds a few counts of this clone. The chain uses TRBV2 and TRBJ2-3, with D possibly being TRBD1 (6 bases). V dropped 6 bases and J dropped 4 bases, with 17 bases sitting between them. In germline, CDR1 is SNHLY, CDR2 FYNNEI. The CDR3 totals 15 residues. The CDR3 here is CASSLRGPGADTQYF. DNA of the CDR3: TGTGCCAGCAGCCTCAGGGGCCCGGGTGCAGATACGCAGTATTTT.

This clone has just a few counts. J is TRBJ2-3 and V is TRBV7-2; D is unclear. This CDR3 is built from 13 residues. V lost 1 base and J lost 3, with 5 bases in between. Germline CDR1 reads SGHTA; CDR2 reads FQGNSA. The CDR3 nucleotides read TGTGCCAGCAGCTTAGAATGGACAGATACGCAGTATTTT. Its protein is CASSLEWTDTQYF.

This clone has just a few counts. This chain connects TRBV7-8 to TRBJ2-1, with D uncertain. Trimming took 6 bases from V and 5 from J, leaving 11 bases between them. Germline V gives CDR1 SGHVS, CDR2 FQNEAQ. This CDR3 is built from 13 residues. CDR3 coding DNA: TGTGCCAGCAGATTGGGCAGAGACAATGAGCAGTTCTTC. Translating it yields CASRLGRDNEQFF.

The chain employs TRBV7-8 and TRBJ2-1, with D possibly being TRBD2 (6 bases). The CDR3 consists of 14 residues. V dropped 1 base and J dropped 4 bases, with 8 bases sitting between them. CDR1 is SGHVS, CDR2 FQNEAQ, per germline. The CDR3 nucleotides are TGTGCCAGCAGCTTAGAAGGGAGGTACAATGAGCAGTTCTTC. It specifies CASSLEGRYNEQFF.

The chain employs TRBV9 and TRBJ2-1, with TRBD2 matching 14 bases. V lost 3 bases to trimming and J lost 7 bases; unmatched junction nucleotides: 3. This CDR3 has 15 residues. Germline lookup yields CDR1 SGDLS and CDR2 YYNGEE. The CDR3 nucleotides read TGTGCCAGCAGCGGCGGGACTAGCGGGGGAAATGAGCAGTTCTTC. Amino acids: CASSGGTSGGNEQFF.

The table lists this clone with a few counts. The chain couples TRBV7-9 to TRBJ1-1; 8 bases fit TRBD1. CDR1 is SEHNR and CDR2 is FQNEAQ in the germline V gene (reference sequence). The CDR3 length is 15 residues. After removal of 0 bases from V and 6 bases from J, the junction contained 6 bases not matched to a gene. CDR3 residues: CASSLARTGPAEAFF. The CDR3 DNA sequence: TGTGCCAGCAGCTTAGCGAGGACAGGGCCGGCTGAAGCTTTCTTT.

This chain joins TRBV4-3 and TRBJ1-2; possible D gene TRBD1, 5 bases. Trimming took off 4 bases at V and 4 bases at J, with 19 bases between the two ends. Germline loops: CDR1 LGHNA, CDR2 YSLEER. There are 16 residues in the CDR3. Here the CDR3 DNA reads TGCGCCAGCAGCCCGGACATCCTCTCAAAAACCTATGGCTACACCTTC. Its translation: CASSPDILSKTYGYTF.

This rearrangement joins TRBV2 to TRBJ1-1; D is ambiguous. V dropped 6 bases and J dropped 0 bases, with 8 bases sitting between them. The length of the CDR3 is 13 residues. Germline V gene sequence: CDR1 SNHLY, CDR2 FYNNEI. As DNA, the CDR3 is TGTGCCAGCAGGAGGAGGATGAACACTGAAGCTTTCTTT. Translating gives CASRRRMNTEAFF.

The chain carries TRBV30 and TRBJ1-2, with D hard to call. The germline V and J ends were trimmed by 4 bases and 4 bases, with 19 bases remaining between them. Germline values: CDR1 GTSNPN, CDR2 SVGIG (reference sequence). This CDR3 contains 15 residues. CDR3 DNA sequence: TGTGCCTGGATCCGCCGGGGAAGACGGGGCTATGGCTACACCTTC. As protein: CAWIRRGRRGYGYTF.

The rearrangement links TRBV15 to TRBJ1-2; D may be TRBD1 (5 bases). The CDR3 is 13 residues long. The germline gives CDR1 LNHNV, CDR2 YYDKDF (reference sequence). V dropped 5 bases and J dropped 0 bases, with 7 bases sitting between them. DNA of the CDR3: TGTGCCACCAGCCGAGGGGCTAACTATGGCTACACCTTC. It yields the protein CATSRGANYGYTF. Full variable domain (missing parts from reference TRBV15 and TRBJ1-2): DAMVIQNPRYQVTQFGKPVTLSCSQTLNHNVMYWYQQKSSQAPKLLFHYYDKDFNNEADTPDNFQSRRPNTSFCFLDIRSPGLGDTAMYLCATSRGANYGYTFGSGTRLTVV.

The genes are TRBV7-2 and TRBJ2-7; D may be TRBD2 (6 bases). Germline V gene sequence: CDR1 SGHTA, CDR2 FQGNSA. This CDR3 is 14 amino acids long. The ends were cut back, 3 bases at V and 4 bases at J, with 13 bases in the middle. The DNA of the CDR3 is TGTGCCAGCAGCTTTCGGGAGATACGATACGAGCAGTACTTC. Translated: CASSFREIRYEQYF.

This chain uses TRBV19 with TRBJ2-1; 7 nucleotides line up with TRBD2. This CDR3 has 12 residues. The ends lost 4 bases at V and 11 bases at J; junction bases unmatched: 5. The germline gives CDR1 LNHDA, CDR2 SQIVND (reference sequence). In DNA form, the CDR3 reads TGTGCCAGTAGTACCCCACTAGCGCAGCAGTTCTTC. Its protein product is CASSTPLAQQFF.

This clone was detected a few times. This rearrangement joins TRBV11-2 to TRBJ2-3; D is unresolved. Germline assignment: CDR1 SGHAT and CDR2 FQNNGV. This CDR3 is 14 amino acids long. V lost 1 base and J 1 base, leaving 6 bases between the germline ends. The CDR3 is CASSLGAGTDTQYF. CDR3 nucleotide sequence: TGTGCCAGCAGCTTAGGGGCGGGCACAGATACGCAGTATTTT.

CDR3 in amino acids: CASSFRGSSYEQYF. The DNA of the CDR3 is TGTGCCAGCAGCTTCAGGGGAAGCAGCTACGAGCAGTACTTC. The chain carries TRBV5-6 and TRBJ2-7; a weak D match, TRBD1 (6 bases). Trimming took off 2 bases at V and 3 bases at J, with 12 bases between the two ends. Germline V lookup: CDR1 SGHDT, CDR2 YYEEEE. There are 14 residues in the CDR3.

The chain joins TRBV20-1 to TRBJ1-1; D call uncertain. Trimming removed 6 bases at V and 5 bases at J, with 10 bases between. Germline assignment: CDR1 DFQATT and CDR2 SNEGSKA (reference sequence). This CDR3 region has 11 residues. Here the CDR3 reads CSAPEGTEAFF. In nucleotides, the CDR3 is TGCAGTGCACCAGAAGGGACTGAAGCTTTCTTT.